This T cell receptor beta chain was recorded in a study of OX40 agonist ivuxolimab in advanced cancers. About the study: Dose-escalation patients' cancers were hepatocellular carcinoma, melanoma, renal cell or head and neck cancer.

The data were produced by immunoSEQ multiplex PCR, yet TCRdb's version contains in-frame clones alone and is incomplete. The sample consists of 55,000 to 75,000 clones, roughly 80% of them appearing once. With 1 base clipped from V and 9 bases from J, the junction kept 10 bases outside the gene matches. CDR1 and CDR2 (germline): KGHSH, LQKENI. The CDR3 length is 16 residues. Sequencing was performed on CD4+ or CD8+ T cells sorted from blood, taken in a trial of the OX40 agonist ivuxolimab. The clonotype was recovered from an adult with an advanced solid tumor such as melanoma, head and neck, liver or kidney cancer. The chain carries TRBV18 and TRBJ2-1; 9 bases line up with TRBD2. DNA of the CDR3: TGTGCCAGCTCACCACTCCCCCTAGCGGGATGGGGTGAGCAGTTCTTC. This encodes CASSPLPLAGWGEQFF.